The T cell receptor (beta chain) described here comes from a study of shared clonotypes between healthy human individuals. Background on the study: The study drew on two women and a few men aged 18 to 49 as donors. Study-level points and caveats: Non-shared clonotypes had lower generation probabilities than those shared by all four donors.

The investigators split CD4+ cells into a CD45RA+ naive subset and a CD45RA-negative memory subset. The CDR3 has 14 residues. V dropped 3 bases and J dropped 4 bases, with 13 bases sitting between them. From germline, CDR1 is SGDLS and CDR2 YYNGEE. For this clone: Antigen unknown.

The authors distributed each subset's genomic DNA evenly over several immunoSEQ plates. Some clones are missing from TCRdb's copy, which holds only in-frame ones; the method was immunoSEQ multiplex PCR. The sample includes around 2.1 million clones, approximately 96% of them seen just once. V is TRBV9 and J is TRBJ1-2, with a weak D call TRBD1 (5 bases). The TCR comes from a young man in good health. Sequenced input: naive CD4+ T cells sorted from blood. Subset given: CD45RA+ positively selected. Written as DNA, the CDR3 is TGTGCCAGCAGCGCCCAGGGAGGTGGCTATGGCTACACCTTC. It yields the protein CASSAQGGGYGYTF.